This is a list of T cell receptor beta chains from one sample in a study of OX40 agonist ivuxolimab in advanced cancers. Method: immunoSEQ multiplex PCR; TCRdb's copy keeps in-frame clones and lacks some. The table has about 19,000 clones, 83% seen once. This specimen consisted of CD4+ or CD8+ T cells sorted from blood, obtained in a trial of the OX40 agonist ivuxolimab. The receptors stem from an adult with an advanced solid tumor such as melanoma, head and neck, liver or kidney cancer. CDR3s leave out the opening cysteine and the closing phenylalanine or tryptophan.

v_gene: TRBV5-6; j_gene: TRBJ2-2; CDR3aa: ASSLPSGGPGTGELF
v_gene: TRBV5-5; j_gene: TRBJ2-1; CDR3aa: ASSWQGNEQF
v_gene: TRBV27; j_gene: TRBJ1-2; CDR3aa: ASSLSFRGGYGYT
v_gene: TRBV5-5; j_gene: TRBJ1-1; CDR3aa: ASSQTKRTGNMYAF
v_gene: TRBV28; j_gene: TRBJ1-1; CDR3aa: ASSPIDRENTEAF
v_gene: TRBV6-5; j_gene: TRBJ1-5; CDR3aa: ASSRETGGH
v_gene: TRBV27; j_gene: TRBJ2-7; CDR3aa: ASSLLSSGGSRGEQY
v_gene: TRBV11-3; j_gene: TRBJ2-3; CDR3aa: ASSYGTGGTDTQY
v_gene: TRBV9; j_gene: TRBJ2-1; CDR3aa: ASSAPGGPYNEQF
v_gene: TRBV7-3; j_gene: TRBJ2-7; CDR3aa: ASSPGLAGIYEQY